The sequence of this T cell receptor beta chain was determined in a study of spatial heterogeneity in lung cancer. The study's findings and limits: Counts that tracked tumor mutation counts were those of expanded intratumoral alpha and beta TCRs. Tumor T cell coverage was estimated at roughly 6.5% for alpha and roughly 13% for beta chains.

This clonotype is medium-sized (0.01 to 0.1%) within its sample. Its antigen is as yet unknown. With 1 base clipped from V and 2 bases from J, the junction kept 3 bases outside the gene matches. The CDR3 has 14 amino acids. CDR1 GTSNPN and CDR2 SVGIG come from the germline V gene (reference sequence). TCRdb used MiXCR to reprocess the 5' RACE reads, holding one entry per CDR3 protein. The profile covers 680 or so distinct CDR3 sequences, with approximately 33% appearing a single time and around a fifth taken by the ten largest. Sample time point: sample taken at primary tumor resection. Unsorted whole RNA samples from tumor, nontumor lung or frozen PBMC were sequenced.

The sample consisted of lung tumor tissue, taken at surgery. The receptor comes from a male donor with early-stage non-small cell lung cancer. The genes are TRBV30 and TRBJ2-3; 7 positions match TRBD2. This CDR3 reads CAWSASGTTDTQYF. The DNA for the CDR3 is TGTGCCTGGAGTGCTAGCGGTACCACAGATACGCAGTATTTT.